The 27 T cell receptor beta chains below were found in one sample sequenced in a study of T cells in Graves' hyperthyroidism and ophthalmopathy. The CDR3 regions of TCR beta were amplified from RNA transcripts. The primer set for the first-round RT-PCR of the TCR CDR3 was HTBI. In TCRdb, the multiplex PCR reads were re-called with MiXCR into one record per CDR3 protein. The sample lists just over 550,000 distinct CDR3 sequences; roughly 50% were seen once. Source material: peripheral blood or thyroid tissue (not recorded which). These receptors all stem from a woman under 30 with Graves' hyperthyroidism.

The sample holds a few counts of this clonotype. This chain links TRBV7-8 with TRBJ2-7; D not resolved. V lost 1 base to trimming and J lost 0 bases, with 4 bases between them. CDR3 length: 13 residues. Looked up from germline, CDR1 is SGHVS and CDR2 is FQNEAQ. The CDR3 loop is CASSLDDSYEQYF. CDR3 bases: TGTGCCAGCAGCTTAGATGACTCCTACGAGCAGTACTTC.

This clonotype was observed a few times. The genes are TRBV2 and TRBJ1-1; TRBD1 is a possible D gene (6 bases). Germline-derived CDR1 and CDR2 are SNHLY and FYNNEI. Trimming shortened V by 6 bases and J by 5 bases, and 22 bases separated the two germline ends. The CDR3 length is 16 residues. The CDR3 DNA follows: TGTGCCAGCAGCCATTCCCTGGGGGCAAAGAGGACTGAAGCTTTCTTT. It encodes CASSHSLGAKRTEAFF. Full variable domain (outside the CDR3, taken from reference TRBV2 and TRBJ1-1): EPEVTQTPSHQVTQMGQEVILRCVPISNHLYFYWYRQILGQKVEFLVSFYNNEISEKSEIFDDQFSVERPDGSNFTLKIRSTKLEDSAMYFCASSHSLGAKRTEAFFGQGTRLTVV.

This clonotype occurred a few times. This chain uses TRBV2 with TRBJ1-2, with TRBD1 matching 10 bases. Losses at the gene ends were 6 bases for V and 8 bases for J; bases not matched to a gene: 9. Per germline, CDR1 SNHLY and CDR2 FYNNEI. The CDR3 sequence is 14 residues long. CDR3: CASRSSGTGVGYTF. CDR3 coding DNA: TGTGCCAGCAGATCTTCCGGGACAGGGGTCGGCTACACCTTC.

This sequence joins TRBV20-1 and TRBJ2-7, with 13 nucleotides matching TRBD2. CDR3 length: 15 residues. J lost 7 bases, V lost 4 bases, and 10 bases had no gene match. Germline V gives CDR1 DFQATT, CDR2 SNEGSKA (reference sequence). The CDR3 bases are TGCAGTGCTAACTCGGGGACTAGCGGGACGAGGGAGCAGTACTTC. Amino acid sequence: CSANSGTSGTREQYF.

The V gene is TRBV7-9, the J gene TRBJ1-5, with 9 nucleotides matching TRBD1. Per germline, CDR1 SEHNR and CDR2 FQNEAQ (reference sequence). The CDR3 runs 14 residues. The junction had 8 bases not matched to a gene; V was cut back by 3 bases and J by 11 bases. CDR3 sequence: CASSLESRTGAQHF. CDR3 bases: TGTGCCAGCAGCTTGGAATCCCGGACAGGGGCCCAGCATTTT.

The chain is built from TRBV6-1 and TRBJ2-7, with D unresolved. This CDR3 has 16 residues. Germline CDR1 and CDR2: MNHNS and SASEGT. V lost 0 bases and J 3 bases, leaving 15 bases between the germline ends. The CDR3 loop is CASSEARIGRDYEQYF. The CDR3 region has the DNA TGTGCCAGCAGTGAAGCCCGGATCGGAAGGGACTACGAGCAGTACTTC.

V and J are TRBV10-3 and TRBJ1-3, with D perhaps matching TRBD1 (5 bases). Trimming stripped 5 bases from V and 0 bases from J, with 14 bases between. This CDR3 is built from 16 residues. CDR1 and CDR2 from the germline V gene are ENHRY and SYGVKD. CDR3 protein: CAISYLQESSGNTIYF. CDR3 coding DNA: TGTGCCATCAGTTACCTACAGGAGAGCTCTGGAAACACCATATATTTT.

This chain uses TRBV2 with TRBJ1-5; D is possibly TRBD1 (5 bases). The CDR3 runs to 14 residues. V dropped 5 bases and J dropped 5 bases, with 13 bases sitting between them. CDR1 is SNHLY and CDR2 is FYNNEI in the germline V gene. The CDR3 protein is CASSIGDPDQPQHF. For the CDR3, the DNA is TGTGCCAGCAGTATCGGGGACCCCGATCAGCCCCAGCATTTT.

This chain connects TRBV19 to TRBJ1-5; D unclear. Trimming removed 1 base from V and 7 bases from J, with 11 bases in between. This CDR3 contains 14 residues. From germline, CDR1 is LNHDA and CDR2 SQIVND (reference sequence). The CDR3 loop reads CASSIGPDRQPQHF. DNA for the CDR3: TGTGCCAGTAGTATAGGTCCGGATAGACAGCCCCAGCATTTT.

This clonotype was observed a handful of times. The rearrangement links TRBV24-1 to TRBJ2-5; tentative D call: TRBD1 (7 bases). This CDR3 comprises 15 residues. The V end was cut by 9 bases, the J end by 5 bases, with 21 bases between. CDR1 KGHDR and CDR2 SFDVKD come from the germline V gene. The CDR3 sequence is CATPPRTGGGETQYF. In DNA form, the CDR3 reads TGTGCCACCCCTCCTAGGACAGGTGGGGGGGAGACCCAGTACTTC.

Regarding this clonotype: One end of the junction is discordant with germline, which a read error may explain. J is TRBJ1-1 and V is TRBV10-3; D is ambiguous. The CDR3 is 13 residues long. Germline values: CDR1 ENHRY, CDR2 SYGVKD. The CDR3 region has the DNA TGTGCCAGCAGTGACGGGAGCCCCCTGAGTGCTTTCTTT. It codes for CASSDGSPLSAFF.

This rearrangement joins TRBV29-1 to TRBJ2-5; 9 nucleotides match TRBD1. CDR1 and CDR2 (germline): SQVTM, ANQGSEA. The V gene end was trimmed by 6 bases and the J gene end by 5 bases; junction bases not matched to a gene: 7. The CDR3 length is 13 residues. In DNA, the CDR3 is TGCAGCGTCGACGGGACAGGGTTGGAGACCCAGTACTTC. Translated: CSVDGTGLETQYF.

The chain joins TRBV10-3 to TRBJ2-7; tentative D call: TRBD1 (6 bases). Trimming pared 2 bases from V and 4 bases from J, leaving 12 bases between. Looked up from germline, CDR1 is ENHRY and CDR2 is SYGVKD. The CDR3 is made up of 14 amino acids. This chain's CDR3 is CAISEPTGWYEQYF. The CDR3 region has the DNA TGTGCCATCAGTGAGCCAACAGGGTGGTACGAGCAGTACTTC.

The genes are TRBV19 and TRBJ2-7, with D hard to call. Germline loops: CDR1 LNHDA, CDR2 SQIVND (reference sequence). Trimming cost V 5 bases and J 2 bases, with 10 bases left between them. This CDR3 has 13 residues. The CDR3 coding sequence is TGTGCCAGTAGTTTGATCGGAGCCTACGAGCAGTACTTC. It encodes CASSLIGAYEQYF.

This clonotype was seen only once. The chain links TRBV20-1 to TRBJ2-7, with D possibly matching TRBD1 (6 bases). Trimming stripped 2 bases from V and 3 bases from J, with 14 bases between. Germline CDR1 DFQATT, CDR2 SNEGSKA (reference sequence). This CDR3 has 14 residues. CDR3: CSARKPGHGYEQYF. CDR3 sequence (DNA): TGCAGTGCTAGAAAACCGGGACACGGCTACGAGCAGTACTTC.

The chain joins TRBV19 to TRBJ1-3; D call uncertain. Trimming stripped 11 bases from V and 0 bases from J, with 14 bases between. The germline V gene encodes CDR1 LNHDA and CDR2 SQIVND (reference sequence). The CDR3 contains 14 residues. Here the CDR3 reads CARLQRSSGNTIYF. The DNA of the CDR3 is TGTGCCCGTCTACAACGGAGCTCTGGAAACACCATATATTTT.

This clonotype came up a few times. J is TRBJ1-1 and V is TRBV7-9, with 8 bases lining up with TRBD1. Looked up from germline, CDR1 is SEHNR and CDR2 is FQNEAQ (reference sequence). J was trimmed by 4 bases and V by 5 bases; bases with no gene match: 9. The CDR3 spans 15 residues. This chain's CDR3 is CASSHRGSMSTEAFF. DNA for the CDR3: TGTGCCAGCAGCCACAGGGGGTCGATGAGCACTGAAGCTTTCTTT.

Comment on this clonotype: A read error may explain this, as a much larger clone is one base away. The chain links TRBV7-3 to TRBJ1-2; D is perhaps TRBD1 (5 bases). This CDR3 has 14 residues. CDR1 and CDR2 from the germline V gene are SGHTA and FQGTGA. Between the trimmed V and J ends, which lost 8 bases and 8 bases, there was a span of 21 bases. The CDR3 DNA reads as TGTGCCAGCGGCTACGTCCGAGGGGATGGGGGCTACACCTTC. As protein: CASGYVRGDGGYTF.

This clonotype has more than one count but fewer than ten. The chain carries TRBV2 and TRBJ2-5, with D possibly matching TRBD1 (6 bases). The germline gives CDR1 SNHLY, CDR2 FYNNEI. The CDR3 length is 15 residues. Between the trimmed V and J ends, which lost 3 bases and 5 bases, there was a span of 16 bases. CDR3 nucleotide sequence: TGTGCCAGCAGTGAGGGGGCTGCCCTCGGGGAGACCCAGTACTTC. Its protein product is CASSEGAALGETQYF.

The CDR3 region is CASSVNSGGQETQYF. As DNA, the CDR3 is TGTGCCAGCAGCGTCAATTCAGGGGGCCAAGAGACCCAGTACTTC. V is TRBV7-3 and J is TRBJ2-5; TRBD1 matches 7 bases. Unmatched junction bases numbered 7, after V lost 5 bases and J lost 1 base. This CDR3 is 15 amino acids long. Germline assignment: CDR1 SGHTA and CDR2 FQGTGA.

The V call is TRBV5-1, the J call TRBJ1-1; the D gene is possibly TRBD1 (5 bases). Germline V gene data show CDR1 as SGHRS and CDR2 as YFSETQ. This CDR3 is 15 amino acids long. With 4 bases removed from V and 7 bases from J, the gap between germline ends came to 20 bases. The CDR3 nucleotides are TGCGCCAGCAGCATCCAGTCGGGACGCCCAATTGAAGCTTTCTTT. It is translated as CASSIQSGRPIEAFF.

Comments on this clonotype: This may come from a read error, since a much larger clone is one base off. The V call is TRBV15, the J call TRBJ1-4; 8 bases are shared with TRBD1. The CDR3 loop spans 16 amino acids. The germline gives CDR1 LNHNV, CDR2 YYDKDF (reference sequence). The CDR3 loop reads CASSRDYGTGREKLFF. For the CDR3, the DNA is TGTGCCAGCAGCAGAGATTACGGGACAGGAAGGGAAAAACTGTTTTTT.

This clonotype was recorded many times. The chain recombines TRBV10-3 with TRBJ1-3; 7 bases align to TRBD1. The CDR3 spans 15 residues. Germline V gene lookup returns CDR1 ENHRY and CDR2 SYGVKD. J lost 0 bases, V lost 6 bases, and 5 bases had no gene match. CDR3 loop: CAISLGQVSGNTIYF. In DNA, the CDR3 is TGTGCCATCAGCCTAGGACAGGTCTCTGGAAACACCATATATTTT.

The V and J genes are TRBV10-3 and TRBJ2-7; D remains ambiguous. This CDR3 comprises 14 residues. Germline CDR1 and CDR2: ENHRY and SYGVKD. The V end lost 0 bases, the J end lost 0 bases, and 6 bases lay between the germline ends. As DNA, the CDR3 is TGTGCCATCAGTGAGTCGGAGAGCTCCTACGAGCAGTACTTC. Translating it yields CAISESESSYEQYF.

The chain carries TRBV2 and TRBJ1-2; D ambiguous. The V and J ends lost 6 bases and 6 bases respectively, with 17 bases between them. Looked up from germline, CDR1 is SNHLY and CDR2 is FYNNEI. CDR3 length: 14 amino acids. The CDR3 DNA follows: TGTGCCAGCAGCCCATCGGGAGGGAGAGATGGCTACACCTTC. Amino acid sequence: CASSPSGGRDGYTF.

The V call is TRBV2, the J call TRBJ1-2; 9 bases are a match to TRBD1. J was trimmed by 6 bases and V by 8 bases; bases with no gene match: 7. Germline values: CDR1 SNHLY, CDR2 FYNNEI. The CDR3 totals 13 residues. CDR3 nucleotide sequence: TGTGCCAGCTCACAAGGACAGGGGCATGGCTACACCTTC. It yields the protein CASSQGQGHGYTF.

The V and J genes are TRBV25-1 and TRBJ1-5, with a possible D match to TRBD1 (5 bases). The CDR3 is made up of 11 amino acids. Germline V gene sequence: CDR1 MGHDK, CDR2 SYGVNS. The CDR3 DNA sequence: TGTGACAGAGGGGCCAGTCAGCCCCAGCATTTT. Translated: CDRGASQPQHF. Full variable domain (outside the CDR3, taken from reference TRBV25-1 and TRBJ1-5): EADIYQTPRYLVIGTGKKITLECSQTMGHDKMYWYQQDPGMELHLIHYSYGVNSTEKGDLSSESTVSRIRTEHFPLTLESARPSHTSQYLCDRGASQPQHFGDGTRLSIL.